A selection of T cell receptor beta chains follows, all from one sample in a study of molecular identifiers for immune sequencing clone quantification. TCRdb reanalysed the PCR reads using MiXCR and keeps one entry per CDR3 protein. The sample records approximately 550,000 distinct CDR3 sequences, roughly 24% being singletons. The specimen was naive CD8+ T cells from blood, with Jurkat cell RNA spiked in. Receptors originate from a human donor in good health. Some libraries in this study had Jurkat cell RNA spiked in. The CDR3 runs from the conserved cysteine through the conserved F or W. A D gene is named only where the DNA matches it firmly. Clone size is not always given. Where it is, it says once, few, many or a class for expanded clones.

>NA|TRBV21-1|TRBJ2-7|NA
CASSKDGPLSSYEQYF
TGTGCCAGCAGCAAAGACGGGCCCCTAAGCTCCTACGAGCAGTACTTC
>NA|TRBV27|TRBJ1-1|NA
CASSLLGGRGWAFF
TGTGCCAGCAGTTTATTAGGCGGGAGGGGGTGGGCTTTCTTT
>NA|TRBV24-1|TRBJ2-3|NA
CATSDGSQGGTQYF
TGTGCCACCAGTGACGGCAGTCAAGGGGGTACGCAGTATTTT
>NA|TRBV27|TRBJ1-5|few
CASSWAGRDQPQHF
TGTGCCAGCAGTTGGGCCGGCCGGGATCAGCCCCAGCATTTT
>NA|TRBV2|TRBJ1-1|few
CAAYIRGAFF
TGTGCCGCGTACATTCGTGGAGCTTTCTTT
>NA|TRBV20-1|TRBJ2-7|NA
CSAPLGGYYERYF
TGCAGTGCCCCCTTAGGGGGATACTACGAGCGGTACTTC
>NA|TRBV5-6|TRBJ2-7|few
CASSLPDSGPYEQYF
TGTGCCAGCAGCTTACCGGATAGCGGTCCCTACGAGCAGTACTTC
>NA|TRBV7-2|TRBJ2-7|NA
CASSLGQMTMTYEQYF
TGTGCCAGCAGCTTAGGACAAATGACAATGACCTACGAGCAGTACTTC
>NA|TRBV2|TRBJ2-5|many
CASSVEVQETQYF
TGTGCCAGCAGTGTTGAGGTCCAAGAGACCCAGTACTTC
>TRBD1|TRBV19|TRBJ2-5|few
CASSIGTGFQQETQYF
TGTGCCAGTAGTATCGGGACAGGGTTCCAACAAGAGACCCAGTACTTC
>NA|TRBV5-6|TRBJ1-5|NA
CASSLTPNQPQHF
TGTGCCAGCAGCTTGACCCCCAATCAGCCCCAGCATTTT
>NA|TRBV28|TRBJ1-5|few
CASSLIDSNQPQHF
TGTGCCAGCAGTTTGATTGATAGCAATCAGCCCCAGCATTTT
>NA|TRBV10-3|TRBJ2-7|NA
CAISETNSYEQYF
TGTGCCATCAGTGAGACGAACTCCTACGAGCAGTACTTC
>NA|TRBV2|TRBJ1-2|few
CASSAAYYGYTF
TGTGCCAGCAGTGCTGCCTACTATGGCTACACCTTC
>NA|TRBV7-9|TRBJ1-2|few
CASSSVLRGNYGYTF
TGTGCCAGCAGCTCTGTTTTACGTGGAAACTATGGCTACACCTTC
>TRBD2|TRBV10-3|TRBJ2-1|few
CAISDGTSGTYEQFF
TGTGCCATCAGCGACGGGACTAGCGGGACCTATGAGCAGTTCTTC
>NA|TRBV7-8|TRBJ2-2|NA
CASSLDLTSPSTGELFF
TGTGCCAGCAGCTTAGATTTGACGTCTCCGAGCACCGGGGAGCTGTTTTTT
>NA|TRBV7-3|TRBJ2-3|few
CASSLGSGITDTQYF
TGTGCCAGCAGCTTAGGTTCAGGCATAACAGATACGCAGTATTTT
>TRBD1|TRBV27|TRBJ2-1|few
CASSLGTGGVDEQFF
TGTGCCAGCAGTTTGGGGACAGGGGGCGTCGATGAGCAGTTCTTC
>TRBD1|TRBV4-3|TRBJ2-1|NA
CASSQGTGSSYEQFF
TGCGCCAGCAGCCAAGGGACAGGGAGCTCCTACGAGCAGTTCTTC
>TRBD2|TRBV20-1|TRBJ2-7|few
CSARVAGVSYEQYF
TGCAGTGCTAGAGTTGCGGGAGTTTCCTACGAGCAGTACTTC
>NA|TRBV29-1|TRBJ2-3|many
CSAGLSSTDTQYF
TGCAGCGCAGGACTTTCTAGCACAGATACGCAGTATTTT
>NA|TRBV10-3|TRBJ2-3|few
CAINGDLSTDTQYF
TGTGCCATCAATGGGGACTTAAGCACAGATACGCAGTATTTT
>NA|TRBV20-1|TRBJ2-1|many
CSAPGLNNEQFF
TGCAGTGCCCCGGGCCTGAACAATGAGCAGTTCTTC
>NA|TRBV24-1|TRBJ2-3|few
CATSDRDSSTDTQYF
TGTGCCACCAGTGATCGGGACTCGAGCACAGATACGCAGTATTTT
>TRBD2|TRBV27|TRBJ2-3|NA
CASLVRGGGDTQYF
TGTGCCTCCCTCGTGCGGGGGGGCGGGGATACGCAGTATTTT
>TRBD2|TRBV20-1|TRBJ2-7|many
CSASQAGGFSYEQYF
TGCAGTGCTAGTCAGGCGGGAGGGTTCTCCTACGAGCAGTACTTC
>NA|TRBV9|TRBJ2-2|NA
CASSGENRELFF
TGTGCCAGCAGCGGAGAGAACCGGGAGCTGTTTTTT
>NA|TRBV7-2|TRBJ2-7|many
CASSPRPGVPPSWEQYF
TGTGCCAGCAGCCCCCGACCGGGAGTCCCTCCCTCCTGGGAGCAGTACTTC
>TRBD2|TRBV5-4|TRBJ2-7|few
CASSPDRGVMYGQYF
TGTGCCAGCAGCCCAGACCGGGGGGTAATGTACGGGCAGTACTTC
>NA|TRBV4-2|TRBJ2-7|NA
CASSQRTNGSPYEQYF
TGTGCCAGCAGCCAACGCACTAACGGGAGCCCCTACGAGCAGTACTTC
>NA|TRBV7-3|TRBJ1-4|NA
CASSSSLGEKLFF
TGTGCCAGCAGCTCTTCCTTAGGTGAAAAACTGTTTTTT
>TRBD1|TRBV19|TRBJ1-6|NA
CASGQGGRSNSPLHF
TGTGCCAGCGGACAGGGGGGCCGATCGAATTCACCCCTCCACTTT
>TRBD2|TRBV12-3/TRBV12-4|TRBJ2-7|NA
CASSPRFAGDYEQYF
TGTGCCAGCAGCCCTCGGTTTGCGGGGGACTACGAGCAGTACTTC
>TRBD1|TRBV28|TRBJ1-1|NA
CASSLGQSIEAFF
TGTGCCAGCAGTTTGGGACAGAGTATTGAAGCTTTCTTT
>NA|TRBV5-1|TRBJ1-5|NA
CASSLNRDYSNQPQHF
TGCGCCAGCAGCTTAAACAGGGATTATAGCAATCAGCCCCAGCATTTT
>NA|TRBV7-9|TRBJ2-5|NA
CASSLDSAGPSTETQYF
TGTGCCAGCAGCTTAGACTCTGCGGGCCCCTCCACTGAGACCCAGTACTTC
>NA|TRBV6-4|TRBJ1-2|NA
CASSDGAYGYTF
TGTGCCAGCAGTGACGGGGCCTATGGCTACACCTTC
>NA|TRBV30|TRBJ2-7|NA
CDWISSGSEQYF
TGTGACTGGATAAGCTCAGGGAGCGAGCAGTACTTC
>NA|TRBV4-3|TRBJ2-7|NA
CASSHSSRAAYEQYF
TGCGCCAGCAGCCACAGCTCGCGGGCGGCCTACGAGCAGTACTTC
>NA|TRBV20-1|TRBJ2-3|many
CSAEQTPGRTMDTQYF
TGCAGTGCTGAACAGACTCCGGGACGCACCATGGATACGCAGTATTTT
>TRBD2|TRBV12-3/TRBV12-4|TRBJ2-3|many
CASSPRTSGGIDTQYF
TGTGCCAGCAGTCCTAGGACTAGCGGGGGGATAGATACGCAGTATTTT
>TRBD2|TRBV13|TRBJ2-7|many
CASSSTGLAGGPKQYF
TGTGCCAGCAGCTCCACCGGACTAGCGGGGGGGCCCAAGCAGTACTTC
>NA|TRBV5-6|TRBJ2-4|many
CASSSQSAKNIQYF
TGTGCCAGCAGCTCCCAGAGTGCCAAAAACATTCAGTACTTC
>NA|TRBV7-9|TRBJ1-2|few
CASSLQAHYGYTF
TGTGCCAGCAGCTTGCAGGCACACTATGGCTACACCTTC
>NA|TRBV7-9|TRBJ2-7|NA
CASSPVNGALYEQYF
TGTGCCAGCAGCCCTGTAAACGGGGCACTATACGAGCAGTACTTC
>NA|TRBV6-5|TRBJ2-3|NA
CACSYGAPGPSTDTQYF
TGTGCCTGCAGTTACGGTGCACCGGGACCCAGCACAGATACGCAGTATTTT
>NA|TRBV5-4|TRBJ2-7|many
CASSPPDRSYEQYF
TGTGCCAGCAGCCCCCCGGACAGATCCTACGAGCAGTACTTC
>NA|TRBV19|TRBJ2-7|NA
CASTDSLYEQYF
TGTGCCAGTACTGACAGCCTCTACGAGCAGTACTTC
>NA|TRBV5-1|TRBJ1-5|many
CASSLGPGSNQPQHF
TGCGCCAGCAGCTTGGGGCCGGGTAGCAATCAGCCCCAGCATTTT
>TRBD1|TRBV2|TRBJ2-7|many
CASLDDRAYEQYF
TGTGCCAGCCTGGACGACAGGGCGTACGAGCAGTACTTC
>NA|TRBV11-2|TRBJ2-1|few
CASSLEGGPNEQFF
TGTGCCAGCAGCTTAGAGGGGGGCCCTAATGAGCAGTTCTTC
>NA|TRBV6-2/TRBV6-3|TRBJ1-4|few
CASSPFSGLNEKLFF
TGTGCCAGCAGTCCCTTCAGCGGATTAAATGAAAAACTGTTTTTT
>NA|TRBV30|TRBJ2-2|NA
CAWSWAGELFF
TGTGCCTGGAGTTGGGCCGGGGAGCTGTTTTTT
>NA|TRBV7-9|TRBJ1-1|NA
CASSPVLVWGNTEAFF
TGTGCCAGCAGCCCAGTTTTGGTTTGGGGAAACACTGAAGCTTTCTTT